The rows below give T cell receptor beta chains drawn from one sample of a study of blood T cell repertoires in COVID-19. Profiling relied on immunoSEQ multiplex PCR, and the TCRdb table lists in-frame clones only, not all of them. The sample has 250,000 to 350,000 clones; approximately 90% are singletons. What was sequenced was peripheral blood. These receptors were taken from a woman aged 25 to 39 with COVID-19, enrolled during active disease. The CDR3 runs from the conserved cysteine through the conserved F or W. D genes are given only for firm matches. Expanded clones get a size class; other rows say once, few or many, or leave the size out.

j_call | d_call | v_call | clone_size | cdr3_aa | cdr3_nt
TRBJ1-2 | NA | TRBV2 | few | CASTKETGVYGYTF | TGTGCCAGCACCAAAGAGACAGGAGTTTATGGCTACACCTTC
TRBJ2-7 | TRBD1 | TRBV18 | NA | CASSPGSDRGNEQYF | TGTGCCAGCTCACCAGGATCCGACAGGGGAAACGAGCAGTACTTC
TRBJ1-3 | TRBD1 | TRBV10-3 | NA | CAISDRDRNSGNTIYF | TGTGCCATCAGTGATCGGGACAGGAACTCTGGAAACACCATATATTTT
TRBJ2-3 | TRBD1 | TRBV14 | NA | CASSTRDRSTDTQYF | TGTGCCAGCAGCACCCGGGACAGAAGCACAGATACGCAGTATTTT
TRBJ1-2 | TRBD1 | TRBV4-1 | NA | CASSQRTGGSIYGYTF | TGCGCCAGCAGCCAAAGGACAGGGGGCAGTATCTATGGCTACACCTTC
TRBJ2-3 | TRBD2 | TRBV6-1 | NA | CASREVLAGVGDTQYF | TGTGCCAGCAGAGAAGTACTAGCGGGAGTCGGAGATACGCAGTATTTT
TRBJ2-7 | TRBD2 | TRBV5-4 | NA | CASSREGGGEQYF | TGTGCCAGCAGCCGGGAGGGCGGGGGCGAGCAGTACTTC
TRBJ1-5 | NA | TRBV30 | NA | CAWSAGVDQPQHF | TGTGCCTGGTCGGCAGGGGTGGATCAGCCCCAGCATTTT
TRBJ2-3 | TRBD2 | TRBV5-1 | NA | CASSSLAGVTDTQYF | TGCGCCAGCAGCTCCCTTGCGGGGGTCACAGATACGCAGTATTTT
TRBJ2-1 | TRBD2 | TRBV6-5 | NA | CASSLGGEQFF | TGTGCCAGCAGCTTGGGGGGGGAGCAGTTCTTC
TRBJ2-7 | TRBD1 | TRBV6-2/TRBV6-3 | NA | CASSYGTASPRQYF | TGTGCCAGCAGTTACGGGACAGCAAGCCCCAGGCAGTACTTC
TRBJ2-5 | NA | TRBV12-3/TRBV12-4 | once | CASSQAGETQYF | TGTGCCAGCAGTCAAGCGGGAGAGACCCAGTACTTC
TRBJ2-2 | NA | TRBV28 | NA | CASTTQGTGELFF | TGTGCCAGCACCACACAGGGAACCGGGGAGCTGTTTTTT
TRBJ2-1 | TRBD2 | TRBV2 | NA | CASKETSVYNEQFF | TGTGCCAGCAAGGAGACTAGCGTCTACAATGAGCAGTTCTTC
TRBJ2-3 | NA | TRBV6-5 | NA | CASSLTSGTQYF | TGTGCCAGCAGTCTAACGTCGGGTACGCAGTATTTT
TRBJ2-6 | NA | TRBV29-1 | NA | CSVKPSGANVLTF | TGCAGCGTTAAGCCCTCTGGGGCCAACGTCCTGACTTTC
TRBJ2-1 | TRBD2 | TRBV2 | NA | CASKLAESSYNEQFF | TGTGCCAGCAAACTAGCGGAAAGCTCCTACAATGAGCAGTTCTTC